The clone carrying this T cell receptor (beta chain) was picked up a small number of times. A second PCR of 7 to 11 cycles used a sample-barcoded 5' primer and a J-beta primer mix. TCRdb used MiXCR to reprocess the 5' RACE reads, holding one entry per CDR3 protein. The sample has more than 650,000 distinct CDR3 sequences, about 55% seen once; the top ten hold approximately 40%. Peripheral blood samples of 9 to 10 milliliters were drawn from each donor. This sample was included in a study of blood T cells in healthy people across ages. Germline values: CDR1 MNHNS, CDR2 SASEGT. The V segment lost 7 bases and the J segment 9 bases; nucleotides outside the gene matches: 11. The CDR3 runs to 13 residues.

Sequencing was carried out using blood. This receptor was identified in a man aged 80 or over in good health. The V call is TRBV6-1, the J call TRBJ2-7; TRBD1 matches 8 bases. The CDR3 coding sequence is TGTGCCAGCAACCCCGGACAGGGAATACGGCAGTACTTC. This codes for CASNPGQGIRQYF.